This T cell receptor (beta chain) was retrieved from a study of blood T cells in healthy people across ages. The CDR3 sequence is 13 residues long. V was shortened by 2 bases and J by 6 bases, with 10 bases between the two germline ends. Together with a sample-barcoded 5' primer, a J-beta primer mix was included in a second PCR lasting about 6 to 11 cycles. MiXCR, run by TCRdb on the 5' RACE reads, gives a single entry per CDR3 protein. This table holds around 990,000 distinct CDR3 sequences, about 23% found once. The data were also submitted as part of a second study, on T cells of mothers and their children. This second study notes: Around 3 million TCR beta reads per child versus over 9 million per mother.

The TCR sequence derives from a girl between 2 and 10 years old in good health. The chain recombines TRBV12-3 or TRBV12-4 with TRBJ1-1, with no clear D. The source material was blood. CDR3 DNA sequence: TGTGCCAGCAGTTTATCACCACTGTCTGAAGCTTTCTTT. This codes for CASSLSPLSEAFF.